This paragraph covers one TCR beta chain sequence. Its antigen remains unidentified. Per-base qualities were not stored, and no clone one base away is much larger. V is clipped by 6 bases and J by 0 bases, and the sequence between their germline boundaries is 11 bases long. The germline V gene provides CDR1 MNHEY and CDR2 SVGAGI. The CDR3 runs 15 amino acids, cysteine and phenylalanine included. CDR3 DNA only is kept here, 45 bases in frame from base 1. This entry belongs to a study of T cell responses to AZD1222 COVID-19 vaccine (dated by TCRdb to the early 2020s). In the study overall: AZD1222 recipients whose second dose came at about 4 weeks and those whose second dose came at about 12 weeks were combined into one group, since spike-specific TCR depth and breadth did not differ between the two schedules. TCR sequencing was performed for about 250 trial participants, of whom roughly 200 were given two doses of AZD1222 and around 26 were given two doses of MenACWY control vaccine. Trial participants were enrolled into age subgroups of 18-55, 56-69 and 70-plus years, which contained approximately 150, 28 and 58 TCR-sequenced participants, respectively. Broad study findings and their caveats: Conclusions about previously exposed vaccinees are limited, since just a handful of AZD1222 recipients were seropositive for SARS-CoV-2 at baseline. Reportedly, close to half of the unique spike-specific TCRs recognized epitopes lying outside the regions that are mutated in the B.1.351 and B.1.1.7 variants. Because no day 14 peak-response samples were available, the repertoires could be characterized only after the peak T cell response. The whole spike protein was spanned by vaccine-associated CD4 TCRs, and dominant responses were seen in regions 160-218 and 743-854. The 56-69-year group was small, and its depth increase did not reach significance, likely because of low power. A significant rise in spike-specific TCR breadth and depth was observed after two AZD1222 doses relative to day 0 and relative to MenACWY recipients. Most participants were white British and females outnumbered males, and the authors suggested that clonal diversity may have been underestimated.

The CDR3 regions of human TCRbeta chains were analyzed by immunosequencing. The study's own analysis went as follows. TCRs in the repertoires were matched against a reference library of SARS-CoV-2-specific TCRs that had been generated with the MIRA antigen-specificity platform. Breadth was defined as the fraction of unique TCRs that were SARS-CoV-2-associated. Depth was defined as the fraction of total T cells that were SARS-CoV-2-associated. Using the MIRA data, every spike-specific TCR was mapped to the spike region that the TCR reacted to and assigned to either a CD4 or a CD8 class. Log10-transformed breadth and depth values were compared by one-way ANOVA with Sidak's multiple comparisons tests. This immuneACCESS table, as held by TCRdb, lists in-frame sequences with V and J called but not all clones. Of the missing ones, under half trace to an unresolved V gene in checked studies; the others have no known cause. V and J calls and clone size are given by that table; D and trimming were obtained from the DNA. The sample table lists under 120,000 clones, around 94% of them with a count of one. Under 2.5% of the sample goes to the ten largest clones.

Taken with the paper, the label for time point translates to: baseline before first vaccination. Vaccinee samples were obtained from the UK trials COV001 and COV002, which included a single-blind randomized controlled phase 2/3 trial of AZD1222 (ChAdOx1 nCoV-19) in healthy adults. Trial participant PBMC samples were collected at day 0 and day 28 after the second dose for TCRbeta chain sequencing. The chain was built from TRBV6-5 and TRBJ1-4; TRBD1 is perhaps the D gene, given 6 matching bases. The input for sequencing was peripheral blood, taken on day 0 of AZD1222 vaccination. This clonotype originated in an adult in good health. This receptor has the CDR3 CASRQGTATNEKLFF. The DNA sequence is as follows: TGTGCCAGCAGACAGGGAACAGCAACTAATGAAAAACTGTTTTTT.